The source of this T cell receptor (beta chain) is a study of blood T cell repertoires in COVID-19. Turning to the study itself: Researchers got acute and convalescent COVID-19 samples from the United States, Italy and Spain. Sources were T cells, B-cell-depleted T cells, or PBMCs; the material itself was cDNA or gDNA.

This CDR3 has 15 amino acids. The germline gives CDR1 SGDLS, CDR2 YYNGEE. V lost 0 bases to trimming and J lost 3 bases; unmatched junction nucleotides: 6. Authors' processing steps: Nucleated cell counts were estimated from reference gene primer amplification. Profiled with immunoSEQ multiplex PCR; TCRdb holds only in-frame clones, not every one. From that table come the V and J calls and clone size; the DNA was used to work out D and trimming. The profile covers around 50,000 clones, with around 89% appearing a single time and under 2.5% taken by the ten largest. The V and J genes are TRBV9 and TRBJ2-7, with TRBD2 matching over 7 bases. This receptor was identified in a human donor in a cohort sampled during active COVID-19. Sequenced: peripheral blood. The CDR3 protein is CASSVGSSGNYEQYF. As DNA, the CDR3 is TGTGCCAGCAGCGTAGGGTCTAGCGGCAACTACGAGCAGTACTTC.